This TCR beta chain stems from a study of cytomegalovirus exposure and HLA in healthy donors. This PCR relied on a set of 60 Vbeta primers and 13 Jbeta primers. Clones were sequenced by immunoSEQ multiplex PCR, and TCRdb holds only the in-frame ones, with some missing. Of 90,000 to 130,000 clones in the sample, 76% were seen once. The length of the CDR3 is 14 residues. V lost 7 bases and J lost 4, with 14 bases in between. Germline V CDR1 and CDR2: SNHLY, FYNNEI. The TCR comes from a man younger than 40 in good health and CMV-seropositive. The chain links TRBV2 to TRBJ2-1; the D is unclear. Material for sequencing was PBMCs. CDR3 protein: CASIGGPRYNEQFF. CDR3 DNA: TGTGCCAGCATAGGCGGCCCAAGGTACAATGAGCAGTTCTTC.